What follows are 8 T cell receptor beta chains derived from one specimen sequenced in a study of CXCR3-negative and CXCR3-positive naive CD8 T cells. The TRB libraries of cDNA were built by UMI-labeled 5' RACE. With the 5' RACE reads reprocessed, TCRdb shows one record per CDR3 protein and no DNA. The table lists 69,000 or so distinct CDR3 sequences. Sequencing was performed on naive CXCR3- CD8+ T cells from blood. The subset here: CD45RO-CCR7+CD27+CD95- naive CD8+ T cells lacking CXCR3 (TNR3-). The receptors here all came from a human donor in good health. Some clones in this sample may be carry-over from other donors' samples.

The chain has TRBV7-2 and TRBJ2-5. This CDR3 comprises 14 residues. Germline V gene data show CDR1 as SGHTA and CDR2 as FQGNSA. This chain's CDR3 is CASSLGIGQETQYF.

The V and J genes are TRBV20-1 and TRBJ2-3; the TCRdb call, TRBD1, lacks DNA for checking. Germline CDR1 DFQATT, CDR2 SNEGSKA (reference sequence). The length of the CDR3 is 13 residues. The CDR3 loop reads CSAPEGSTDTQYF.

The chain links TRBV11-2 to TRBJ2-3; TCRdb names TRBD2, which stays unverified in the absence of DNA. The CDR3 spans 16 residues. Looked up from germline, CDR1 is SGHAT and CDR2 is FQNNGV. The CDR3 is CASSLGGGGVTDTQYF.

The chain is built from TRBV29-1 and TRBJ2-2; TCRdb returns TRBD2, unconfirmable since there is no DNA. This CDR3 contains 12 residues. Per germline, CDR1 SQVTM and CDR2 ANQGSEA. CDR3 sequence: CSTLDITGELFF.

The chain links TRBV7-3 to TRBJ2-3. The CDR3 spans 16 residues. CDR1 is SGHTA, CDR2 FQGTGA, per germline. The chain's CDR3 is CASSLGMQRYTDTQYF.

This sequence joins TRBV29-1 and TRBJ2-3; TCRdb picks TRBD1, but there is no DNA to check that call. The length of the CDR3 is 14 residues. The V gene's germline CDR1 is SQVTM and CDR2 ANQGSEA. The chain's CDR3 is CSVEMARGADTQYF.

V usage is TRBV10-1 and J usage is TRBJ1-1; with no DNA, the TCRdb D assignment of TRBD1 cannot be verified. CDR3 size: 13 residues. In germline, CDR1 is WNHNN, CDR2 SYGVQD (reference sequence). The CDR3 sequence: CATKRGMNTEAFF.

The rearrangement joins TRBV20-1 to TRBJ2-7; TCRdb lists TRBD2, though no DNA is available to test this call. The CDR3 sequence is 13 residues long. Germline values: CDR1 DFQATT, CDR2 SNEGSKA (reference sequence). CDR3: CSAWTSGTYEQYF.